These T cell receptor beta chains were read from a single sample in a study of cytomegalovirus exposure and HLA in healthy donors. The repertoire was sequenced with immunoSEQ multiplex PCR; TCRdb's copy has only in-frame clones and lacks some. The profile covers roughly 180,000 clones, with roughly 81% appearing a single time and 4.5% to 5.5% taken by the ten largest. Sequenced sample: PBMCs. All receptors derive from a girl under 18 in good health and CMV-seropositive. Each CDR3 is given with its conserved first and last residue. A D gene is named only where the DNA matches it firmly. Where a row states a size, it is once, few, many or the class of an expanded clone; other rows omit it.

TRBV7-2	TRBJ1-1	TRBD1	NA	TGTGCCAGCAGCCGACCGGGACAGGGGGCTGAAGCTTTCTTT	CASSRPGQGAEAFF
TRBV5-8	TRBJ1-4	TRBD1	few	TGTGCCAGCAGCCCGGGACAGGGGAAGGGTACGACTAATGAAAAACTGTTTTTT	CASSPGQGKGTTNEKLFF
TRBV10-3	TRBJ2-7	TRBD1	NA	TGTGCCATCAGCCCCCGGACAGGGACCTACGAGCAGTACTTC	CAISPRTGTYEQYF
TRBV27	TRBJ2-3	TRBD2	NA	TGTGCCAGCAGTTTAAGGGCGATCGCGGGGGGCTTAGCTAGCACAGATACGCAGTATTTT	CASSLRAIAGGLASTDTQYF
TRBV2	TRBJ2-5	TRBD2	few	TGTGCCAGCAGTGAACTTCAGCGGGGGGGCCCTGAGACCCAGTACTTC	CASSELQRGGPETQYF
TRBV9	TRBJ2-7	TRBD2	few	TGTGCCAGCAGCGTAGGGGCGGGGGGGACCTACGAGCAGTACTTC	CASSVGAGGTYEQYF
TRBV7-9	TRBJ2-2	NA	NA	TGTGCCAGCAGCTCCCGACTTGACAGAGCCGGGGAGCTGTTTTTT	CASSSRLDRAGELFF
TRBV7-9	TRBJ2-2	NA	once	TGTGCCAGCAGCCCTACTCGGGGGAGCGGGGAGCTGTTTTTT	CASSPTRGSGELFF
TRBV6-1	TRBJ2-2	TRBD2	NA	TGTGCCAGCAGTGAACTAGCGGGGATGAACACCGGGGAGCTGTTTTTT	CASSELAGMNTGELFF
TRBV7-9	TRBJ2-5	NA	NA	TGTGCCAGCAGCTTGGGAGGGGGAGAGACCCAGTACTTC	CASSLGGGETQYF
TRBV7-6	TRBJ1-3	TRBD1	NA	TGTGCCAGCAGCTCCGGGACAGGGGGCGTAAACACCATATATTTT	CASSSGTGGVNTIYF
TRBV5-6	TRBJ1-2	NA	NA	TGTGCCAGCAGCTTGTTGGAGAGGGATGGCTACACCTTC	CASSLLERDGYTF
TRBV7-3	TRBJ2-2	NA	NA	TGTGCCAGCAGCCCGAGGACCGGGGAGCTGTTTTTT	CASSPRTGELFF
TRBV12-5	TRBJ2-5	NA	NA	TGTGCTAGTGGTTTGTTACGGGAAGCGGAGACCCAGTACTTC	CASGLLREAETQYF
TRBV7-9	TRBJ1-3	NA	NA	TGTGCCAGCAGCCTCCCGTTCCTGAGCTCTGGAAACACCATATATTTT	CASSLPFLSSGNTIYF
TRBV2	TRBJ1-1	TRBD1	NA	TGTGCCAGCAGTCGGGACAGTGAAAGTGCTGAAGCTTTCTTT	CASSRDSESAEAFF
TRBV29-1	TRBJ1-2	TRBD1	NA	TGCAGCGTCGGGGACAGGGGGCCTGGCTACACCTTC	CSVGDRGPGYTF
TRBV5-3	TRBJ1-1	TRBD1	NA	TGTGCCAGAAGCCTCACAGGGGGCAGAACTGAAGCTTTCTTT	CARSLTGGRTEAFF
TRBV27	TRBJ2-7	TRBD1	NA	TGTGCCAGCAGTTTCTTGGGGGACAGTATCCCCTACGAGCAGTACTTC	CASSFLGDSIPYEQYF
TRBV27	TRBJ1-1	TRBD1	NA	TGTGCCAGCAGTTTATCTCTCAGTCTGCCGGGACAGGGAATGAAAGCTTTCTTT	CASSLSLSLPGQGMKAFF
TRBV7-6	TRBJ2-2	NA	NA	TGTGCCAGCAGCTTACGGAACACCGGGGAGCTGTTTTTT	CASSLRNTGELFF
TRBV4-1	TRBJ2-1	TRBD2	NA	TGCGCCAGCAGCCTTACGACTAGCGGGCGGGAGCAGTTCTTC	CASSLTTSGREQFF
TRBV9	TRBJ1-3	NA	NA	TGTGCCAGCAGCGACTCTAGATTGAGCTCTGGAAACACCATATATTTT	CASSDSRLSSGNTIYF
TRBV28	TRBJ1-6	NA	NA	TGTGCCAGCAACGGGGGAGGGAATTCACCCCTCCACTTT	CASNGGGNSPLHF
TRBV7-3	TRBJ2-2	TRBD2	NA	TGTGCCAGCAGCCGACAGCTAGCGGGGAGTCCCACCGGGGAGCTGTTTTTT	CASSRQLAGSPTGELFF
TRBV5-1	TRBJ1-4	NA	NA	TGCGCCAGCAGCTTGGGAAACGTCCCCCGGGATGAAAAACTGTTTTTT	CASSLGNVPRDEKLFF
TRBV29-1	TRBJ2-1	TRBD2	NA	TGCAGCGTTGACGTTCGGCTAGCGGGGGGATACAATGAGCAGTTCTTC	CSVDVRLAGGYNEQFF
TRBV23-1	TRBJ2-7	NA	NA	TGCGCCAGCAGTCAATCGGGAGCGGTGGACTACGAGCAGTACTTC	CASSQSGAVDYEQYF
TRBV9	TRBJ2-1	TRBD2	NA	TGTGCCAGCAGTGAGCGGGGGGGTCCATACAATGAGCAGTTCTTC	CASSERGGPYNEQFF
TRBV28	TRBJ2-5	TRBD2	NA	TGTGCCAGCAGTCCCAAACCCGGGACTAGTAGTCTCGGGACCCAGTACTTC	CASSPKPGTSSLGTQYF
TRBV6-5	TRBJ1-1	NA	NA	TGTGCCAGCAGCCAGGGGAACACTGAAGCTTTCTTT	CASSQGNTEAFF